This TCR beta chain derives from a study of yellow fever vaccine responses in identical twins. Study-wide results and limits: Vaccine-induced T cell responses in twins were reportedly observed to appear partly convergent, partly personalized.

This clonotype has only one observation. Its cognate antigen is unknown. TCRdb processed the RT-PCR reads anew with MiXCR; each CDR3 protein has one entry. The data contain about 11,000 distinct CDR3 sequences, 70% to 85% of them singletons. This CDR3 is 15 amino acids long. Trimming took 1 base from V and 6 from J; bases not matched to a gene: 6. Per the germline V gene, CDR1 is SGDLS and CDR2 is YYNGEE. The TCR sequence derives from a woman between 18 and 29 years old who received the yellow fever vaccine. The sequencing used T cells from blood (PBMCs), unsorted or a sorted subset (not recorded which), collected before or after yellow fever vaccination (not recorded which). The rearrangement joins TRBV9 to TRBJ2-2, with 7 bases that match TRBD2. Written as DNA, the CDR3 is TGTGCCAGCAGCGTATTTGCGGGAGACTCCGGGGAGCTGTTTTTT. Translated, it gives CASSVFAGDSGELFF.